This TCR beta chain was found in a study of T cell repertoires in cytomegalovirus infection. Points from the study as a whole: HLA-C-restricted CMV-specific TCR beta clonotypes were dominant in the ex vivo response.

The V and J ends lost 5 bases and 0 bases respectively, with 4 bases between them. The germline gives CDR1 SGHVS, CDR2 FNYEAQ. This CDR3 is 12 amino acids long. MiXCR, applied by TCRdb to the reads, yields one record per CDR3 protein. The repertoire has fewer than 1,000,000 distinct CDR3 sequences, around 30% of them found once; the top ten carry around an eighth. This clonotype was counted many times. Its antigen is as yet unknown. The sequencing here drew on cultured CD8+ T cells from PBMCs, taken from culture after CMV antigen stimulation. This rearrangement joins TRBV7-6 to TRBJ2-5, with D hard to call. This TCR derives from a human donor in good health (CMV status not recorded). Some clones in this sample may be carry-over from other donors' samples. CDR3 bases: TGTGCCAGCAGCCCGTACCAAGAGACCCAGTACTTC. Protein: CASSPYQETQYF.